Sequencing of this T cell receptor (beta chain) was carried out in a study of OX40 agonist ivuxolimab in advanced cancers. The wider study: The patients got ivuxolimab, which is an agonistic anti-OX40 (CD134) antibody. Hepatocellular carcinoma, melanoma, renal cell or head and neck cancer affected the dose-escalation patients.

Patients were excluded for autoimmune disease history or systemic immunosuppression. The data were produced by immunoSEQ multiplex PCR, yet TCRdb's version contains in-frame clones alone and is incomplete. The table records 84,000 or so clones, over 75% of them present only once. Germline-derived CDR1 and CDR2 are SGHNT and YYREEE (reference sequence). Trimming shortened V by 3 bases and J by 7 bases, and 13 bases separated the two germline ends. The CDR3 contains 13 residues. This receptor was obtained from an adult with an advanced solid tumor such as melanoma, head and neck, liver or kidney cancer. V gene TRBV5-4 combines with J gene TRBJ1-2; the D gene is possibly TRBD1 (6 bases). Source: CD4+ or CD8+ T cells sorted from blood, taken in a trial of the OX40 agonist ivuxolimab. Here the CDR3 DNA reads TGTGCCAGCAGCTCGGACAGTCGGTCTGGCTACACCTTC. This encodes CASSSDSRSGYTF.